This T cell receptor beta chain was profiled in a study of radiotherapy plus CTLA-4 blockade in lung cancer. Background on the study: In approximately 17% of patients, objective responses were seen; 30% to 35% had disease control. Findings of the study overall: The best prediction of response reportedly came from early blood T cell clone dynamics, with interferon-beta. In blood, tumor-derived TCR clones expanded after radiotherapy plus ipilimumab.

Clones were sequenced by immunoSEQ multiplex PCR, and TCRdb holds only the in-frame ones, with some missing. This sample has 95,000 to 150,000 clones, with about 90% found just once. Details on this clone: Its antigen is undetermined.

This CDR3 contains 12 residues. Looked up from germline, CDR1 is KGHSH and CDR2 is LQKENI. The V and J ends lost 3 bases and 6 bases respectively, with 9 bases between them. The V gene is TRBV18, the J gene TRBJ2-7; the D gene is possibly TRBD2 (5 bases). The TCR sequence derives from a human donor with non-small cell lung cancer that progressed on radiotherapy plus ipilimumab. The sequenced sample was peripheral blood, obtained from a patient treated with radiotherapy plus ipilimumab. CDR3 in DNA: TGTGCCAGCTCACCCTTGGGGAGCGAGCAGTACTTC. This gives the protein CASSPLGSEQYF.